This TCR beta chain appears in the sequencing data of a study of blood T cell repertoires in COVID-19. Study context: Samples of COVID-19 (acute and convalescent) were obtained from the United States, Italy and Spain.

This clone was picked up a small number of times. Produced via immunoSEQ multiplex PCR; TCRdb's table is partial and in-frame only. The repertoire holds 150,000 or so clones, with approximately 85% as singletons. Seattle's cohort entered during active infection and was followed longitudinally. The origin of this receptor is a man in his 60s with COVID-19, enrolled during active disease. The sequencing sample was made of peripheral blood.

This chain's CDR3 is CATADRRNYGYTF. In DNA, the CDR3 is TGTGCCACCGCGGACAGACGCAACTATGGCTACACCTTC. V is TRBV24-1 and J is TRBJ1-2, with a weak D call TRBD1 (6 bases). The V gene's germline CDR1 is KGHDR and CDR2 SFDVKD. V was cut by 9 bases and J by 2 bases, with 12 bases left in between. This CDR3 is 13 amino acids long.